The T cell receptor beta chain described here comes from a study of OX40 agonist ivuxolimab in advanced cancers. General study results and limits: Expanded clones were, on average, more numerous in CD8+ T cells than in CD4+. Within 6 weeks, CD4+ and CD8+ blood T cells expanded clonally at 0.1 to 3.0 mg/kg.

As concerns this clone: Its specificity is unknown.

Germline lookup yields CDR1 MNHNS and CDR2 SASEGT. The CDR3 contains 16 residues. With V trimmed by 4 bases and J by 5 bases, 10 bases remained unmatched. The assay was immunoSEQ multiplex PCR, and TCRdb's table has in-frame clones only and misses some. The repertoire holds about 67,000 clones, with about 89% as singletons. Material: CD4+ or CD8+ T cells sorted from blood, obtained in a trial of the OX40 agonist ivuxolimab. V gene TRBV6-1 combines with J gene TRBJ2-1; 8 bases align to TRBD2. This clonotype was obtained from an adult with an advanced solid tumor such as melanoma, head and neck, liver or kidney cancer. CDR3 sequence: CASSALAGWADNEQFF. For the CDR3, the DNA is TGTGCCAGCAGTGCCTTAGCGGGGTGGGCTGACAATGAGCAGTTCTTC.